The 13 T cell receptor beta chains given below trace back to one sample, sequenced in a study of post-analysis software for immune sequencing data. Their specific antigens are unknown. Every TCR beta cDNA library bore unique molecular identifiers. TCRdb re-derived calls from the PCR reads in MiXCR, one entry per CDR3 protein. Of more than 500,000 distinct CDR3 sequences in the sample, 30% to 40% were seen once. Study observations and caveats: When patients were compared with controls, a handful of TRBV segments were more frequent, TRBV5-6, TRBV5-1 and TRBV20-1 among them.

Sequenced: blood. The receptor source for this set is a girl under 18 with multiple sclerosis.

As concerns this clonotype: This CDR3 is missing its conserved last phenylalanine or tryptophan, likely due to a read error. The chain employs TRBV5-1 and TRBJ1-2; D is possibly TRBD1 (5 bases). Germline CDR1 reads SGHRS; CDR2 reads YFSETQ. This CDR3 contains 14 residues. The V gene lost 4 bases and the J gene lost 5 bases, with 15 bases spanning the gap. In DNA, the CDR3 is TGCGCCAGCAGCCCGGAACCCAGGGCTTATGGCTACACCGTC. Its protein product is CASSPEPRAYGYTV.

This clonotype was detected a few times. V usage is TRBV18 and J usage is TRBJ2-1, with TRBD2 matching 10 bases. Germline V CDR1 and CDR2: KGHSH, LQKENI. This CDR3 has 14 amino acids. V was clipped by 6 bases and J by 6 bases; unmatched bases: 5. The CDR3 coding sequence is TGTGCCAGCTCGCAGCGGGGGGGCCCCAATGAGCAGTTCTTC. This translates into CASSQRGGPNEQFF.

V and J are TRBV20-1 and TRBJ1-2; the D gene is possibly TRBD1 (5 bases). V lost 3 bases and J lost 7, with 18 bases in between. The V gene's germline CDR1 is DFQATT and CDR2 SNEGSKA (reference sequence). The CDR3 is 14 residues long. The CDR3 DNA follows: TGCAGTGCTAGTAGACGGCAGGGCGATTTTGGCTACACCTTC. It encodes CSASRRQGDFGYTF.

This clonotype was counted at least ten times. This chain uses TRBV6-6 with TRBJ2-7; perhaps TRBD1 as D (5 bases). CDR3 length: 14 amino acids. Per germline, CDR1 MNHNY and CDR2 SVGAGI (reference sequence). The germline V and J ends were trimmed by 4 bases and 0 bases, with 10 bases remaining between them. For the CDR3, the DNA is TGTGCCAGCAGTTTAAGGGGCTACTCCTACGAGCAGTACTTC. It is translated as CASSLRGYSYEQYF.

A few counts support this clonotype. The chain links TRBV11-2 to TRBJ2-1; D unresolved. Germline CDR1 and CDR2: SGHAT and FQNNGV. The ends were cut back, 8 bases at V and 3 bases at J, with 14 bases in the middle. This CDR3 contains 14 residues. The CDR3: CASGKPERYNEQFF. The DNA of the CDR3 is TGTGCCAGCGGCAAGCCGGAGCGCTACAATGAGCAGTTCTTC.

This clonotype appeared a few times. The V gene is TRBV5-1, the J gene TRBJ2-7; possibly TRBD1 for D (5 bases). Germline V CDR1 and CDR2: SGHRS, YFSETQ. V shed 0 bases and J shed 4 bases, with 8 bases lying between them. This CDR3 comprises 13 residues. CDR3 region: CASSLEGWYEQYF. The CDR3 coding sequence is TGCGCCAGCAGCTTGGAGGGGTGGTACGAGCAGTACTTC. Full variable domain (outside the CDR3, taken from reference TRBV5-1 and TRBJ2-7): KAGVTQTPRYLIKTRGQQVTLSCSPISGHRSVSWYQQTPGQGLQFLFEYFSETQRNKGNFPGRFSGRQFSNSRSEMNVSTLELGDSALYLCASSLEGWYEQYFGPGTRLTVT.

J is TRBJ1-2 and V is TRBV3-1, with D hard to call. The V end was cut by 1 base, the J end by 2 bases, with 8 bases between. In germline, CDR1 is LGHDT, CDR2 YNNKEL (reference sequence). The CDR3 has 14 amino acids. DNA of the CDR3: TGTGCCAGCAGCCAAGTCAGGACGAACTATGGCTACACCTTC. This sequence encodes CASSQVRTNYGYTF. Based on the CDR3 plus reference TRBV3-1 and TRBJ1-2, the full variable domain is DTAVSQTPKYLVTQMGNDKSIKCEQNLGHDTMYWYKQDSKKFLKIMFSYNNKELIINETVPNRFSPKSPDKAHLNLHINSLELGDSAVYFCASSQVRTNYGYTFGSGTRLTVV.

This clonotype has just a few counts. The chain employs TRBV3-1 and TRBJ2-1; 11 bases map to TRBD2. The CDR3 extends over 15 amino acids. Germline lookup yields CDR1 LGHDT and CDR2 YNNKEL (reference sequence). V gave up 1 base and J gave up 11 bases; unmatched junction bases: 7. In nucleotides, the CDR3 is TGTGCCAGCAGCCAAGTGGGGCTAGCGGGGGGACAGCAGTTCTTC. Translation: CASSQVGLAGGQQFF.

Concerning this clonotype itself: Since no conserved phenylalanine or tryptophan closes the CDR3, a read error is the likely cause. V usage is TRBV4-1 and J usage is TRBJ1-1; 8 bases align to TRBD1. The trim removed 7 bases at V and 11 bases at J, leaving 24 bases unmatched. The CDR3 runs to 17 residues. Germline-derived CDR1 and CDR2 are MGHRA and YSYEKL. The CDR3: CASTYKAEIGDRIRAFC. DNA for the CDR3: TGCGCCAGCACTTATAAAGCCGAGATCGGGGACAGGATTCGGGCTTTCTGT.

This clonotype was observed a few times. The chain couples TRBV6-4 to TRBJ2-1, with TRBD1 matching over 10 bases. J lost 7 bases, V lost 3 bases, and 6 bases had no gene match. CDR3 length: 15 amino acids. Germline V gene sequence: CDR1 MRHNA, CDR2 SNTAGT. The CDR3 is CASSERTGGYNEQFF. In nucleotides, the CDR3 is TGTGCCAGCAGTGAGAGGACAGGGGGTTATAATGAGCAGTTCTTC.

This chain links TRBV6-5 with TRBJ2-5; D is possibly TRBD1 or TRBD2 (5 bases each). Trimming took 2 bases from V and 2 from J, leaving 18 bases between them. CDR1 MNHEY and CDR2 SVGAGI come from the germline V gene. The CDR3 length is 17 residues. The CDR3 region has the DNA TGTGCCAGCAGTTACGGGGCGAGGGGTGAGAGACAAGAGACCCAGTACTTC. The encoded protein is CASSYGARGERQETQYF.

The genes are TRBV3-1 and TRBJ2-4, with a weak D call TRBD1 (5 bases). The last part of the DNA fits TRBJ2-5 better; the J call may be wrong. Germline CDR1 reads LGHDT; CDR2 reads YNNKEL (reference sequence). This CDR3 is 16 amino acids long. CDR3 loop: CASTTGRGEFKETQYF. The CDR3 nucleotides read TGTGCCAGCACCACAGGACGAGGAGAATTTAAAGAGACCCAGTACTTC.

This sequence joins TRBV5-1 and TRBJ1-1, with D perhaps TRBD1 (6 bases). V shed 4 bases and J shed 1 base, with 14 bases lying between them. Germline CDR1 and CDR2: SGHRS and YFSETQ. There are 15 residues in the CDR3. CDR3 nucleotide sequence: TGCGCCAGCAGCGCTAGGACAGATACGAACACTGAAGCTTTCTTT. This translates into CASSARTDTNTEAFF.